This T cell receptor beta chain was found in a study of T cell changes during pregnancy in multiple sclerosis. Clones were read by immunoSEQ multiplex PCR, and TCRdb kept only the in-frame ones, dropping some. The sample consists of some 80,000 clones, 85% to 95% of them appearing once. The CDR3 runs to 15 residues. With 4 bases clipped from V and 5 bases from J, the junction kept 6 bases outside the gene matches. Germline CDR1 SGHVS, CDR2 FQNEAQ. The source is a female donor with multiple sclerosis, enrolled in a pregnancy study. This rearrangement joins TRBV7-8 to TRBJ2-1; 9 bases map to TRBD2. Sequenced material: CD4+ T cells from peripheral blood mononuclear cells, taken after pregnancy. The CDR3 region is CASSSTTSGHNEQFF. The CDR3 bases are TGTGCCAGCAGCTCGACGACTAGCGGACACAATGAGCAGTTCTTC.